These 23 T cell receptor beta chains were sequenced from one sample in a study of control samples from healthy donors and cancer patients. Clones were read by immunoSEQ multiplex PCR, and TCRdb kept only the in-frame ones, dropping some. The sample contains about 410,000 clones, 80% to 95% of which appear only once. Sequenced: PBMCs. The receptors stem from a middle-aged man with head and neck cancer.

A single count supports this clone. The chain employs TRBV30 and TRBJ2-4, with D possibly TRBD1 on 6 matching bases. This CDR3 contains 17 residues. Germline V gives CDR1 GTSNPN, CDR2 SVGIG (reference sequence). V was trimmed by 1 base and J by 1 base, leaving 17 bases between them. In DNA form, the CDR3 reads TGTGCCTGGAGTGAACAGGGAATAGGAGCGGCCAAAAACATTCAGTACTTC. Amino acid sequence: CAWSEQGIGAAKNIQYF.

The gene calls are TRBV28 and TRBJ2-3, with 8 bases matching TRBD2. Germline CDR1 reads MDHEN; CDR2 reads SYDVKM. The trim removed 4 bases at V and 6 bases at J, leaving 12 bases unmatched. This CDR3 comprises 16 residues. In nucleotides, the CDR3 is TGTGCCAGCAGTTCCAACCGGGGGGGCACCGGGGATACGCAGTATTTT. Protein product: CASSSNRGGTGDTQYF.

The chain combines TRBV5-6 with TRBJ2-5; 8 bases align to TRBD1. The CDR3 totals 15 residues. The V gene's germline CDR1 is SGHDT and CDR2 YYEEEE. V lost 4 bases, J lost 4 bases, and 9 bases stayed unmatched. As DNA, the CDR3 is TGTGCCAGCAGCCCTCGCCAGGGGGCGGGAGAGACCCAGTACTTC. Its protein product is CASSPRQGAGETQYF. Variable domain in full (rest from reference TRBV5-6 and TRBJ2-5): DAGVTQSPTHLIKTRGQQVTLRCSPKSGHDTVSWYQQALGQGPQFIFQYYEEEERQRGNFPDRFSGHQFPNYSSELNVNALLLGDSALYLCASSPRQGAGETQYFGPGTRLLVL.

This clone was counted between two and nine times. The chain links TRBV3-1 (or the pseudogene TRBV3-2) to TRBJ1-1; 9 bases map to TRBD1. J lost 0 bases, V lost 6 bases, and 8 bases had no gene match. The CDR3 contains 16 residues. Germline V gene lookup returns CDR1 LGHDT and CDR2 YNNKEL (reference sequence). CDR3 in amino acids: CASRIGTGCMNTEAFF. The CDR3 nucleotides read TGTGCCAGCAGGATAGGGACAGGGTGTATGAACACTGAAGCTTTCTTT.

The V call is TRBV13, the J call TRBJ2-7; a possible D gene is TRBD1 (5 bases). Per the germline V gene, CDR1 is PRHDT and CDR2 is FYEKMQ (reference sequence). The CDR3 is made up of 17 amino acids. With 5 bases removed from V and 6 bases from J, the gap between germline ends came to 26 bases. The chain's CDR3 is CASSPRTDTLLTGEQYF. CDR3 nucleotides: TGTGCCAGCAGCCCCCGGACCGACACCCTCCTAACAGGCGAGCAGTACTTC.

The chain carries TRBV5-4 and TRBJ2-3; tentative D call: TRBD2 (5 bases). The germline CDR1 and CDR2 sequences are SGHNT and YYREEE (reference sequence). The CDR3 is 14 amino acids. V gave up 2 bases and J gave up 0 bases, with 7 bases separating them. This chain's CDR3 is CASSFRGSTDTQYF. The DNA for the CDR3 is TGTGCCAGCAGCTTCCGCGGGAGCACAGATACGCAGTATTTT.

The rearrangement joins TRBV15 to TRBJ2-1; D remains ambiguous. The V and J ends lost 0 bases and 0 bases respectively, with 12 bases between them. Germline CDR1 LNHNV, CDR2 YYDKDF (reference sequence). There are 17 residues in the CDR3. The CDR3 DNA sequence: TGTGCCACCAGCAGAGATGGTGCCACAAGCTCCTACAATGAGCAGTTCTTC. Protein product: CATSRDGATSSYNEQFF.

The chain couples TRBV5-1 to TRBJ2-7, with 7 positions matching TRBD1. This CDR3 has 12 amino acids. After removal of 5 bases from V and 2 bases from J, the junction contained 1 base not matched to a gene. Germline V gene data show CDR1 as SGHRS and CDR2 as YFSETQ. The CDR3 reads CASSTGAYEQYF. The DNA for the CDR3 is TGCGCCAGCAGTACAGGGGCCTACGAGCAGTACTTC.

This clone has only a few counts. The genes are TRBV6-5 and TRBJ1-6; TRBD1 aligns across 9 bases. Trimming took 5 bases from V and 7 from J; bases not matched to a gene: 3. The CDR3 runs to 14 residues. Germline V gene lookup returns CDR1 MNHEY and CDR2 SVGAGI. CDR3 amino acids: CASSIQGANSPLHF. For the CDR3, the DNA is TGTGCCAGCAGTATACAGGGGGCCAATTCACCCCTCCACTTT.

V is TRBV9 and J is TRBJ2-1, with D uncertain. Germline CDR1 and CDR2: SGDLS and YYNGEE. Between the trimmed V and J ends, which lost 0 bases and 5 bases, there was a span of 12 bases. The CDR3 length is 15 residues. The CDR3: CASSVVAIRNNEQFF. CDR3 nucleotide sequence: TGTGCCAGCAGCGTAGTAGCTATCAGGAACAATGAGCAGTTCTTC.

The chain carries TRBV7-3 and TRBJ2-7; 9 nucleotides match TRBD1. The CDR3 is 16 residues long. With 4 bases clipped from V and 0 bases from J, the junction kept 7 bases outside the gene matches. Germline CDR1 reads SGHTA; CDR2 reads FQGTGA. CDR3 in amino acids: CASSSKTGGSSYEQYF. DNA for the CDR3: TGTGCCAGCAGCTCAAAGACAGGGGGAAGCTCCTACGAGCAGTACTTC.

This sequence joins TRBV6-2 or TRBV6-3 and TRBJ2-5; D not resolved. Germline loops: CDR1 MNHEY, CDR2 SVGEGT. With 0 bases removed from V and 4 bases from J, the gap between germline ends came to 6 bases. This CDR3 region has 13 residues. CDR3 coding DNA: TGTGCCAGCAGTTACTCTGGGTTAGAGACCCAGTACTTC. It is translated as CASSYSGLETQYF.

The gene calls are TRBV28 and TRBJ2-1; D is undetermined. The CDR3 is 14 residues long. V was cut by 4 bases and J by 6 bases, with 13 bases left in between. Germline values: CDR1 MDHEN, CDR2 SYDVKM. For the CDR3, the DNA is TGTGCCAGCAGTTACCCGAATCGACCCAATGAGCAGTTCTTC. It is translated as CASSYPNRPNEQFF. The entire variable domain, with the rest obtained from reference TRBV28 and TRBJ2-1, is as follows: DVKVTQSSRYLVKRTGEKVFLECVQDMDHENMFWYRQDPGLGLRLIYFSYDVKMKEKGDIPEGYSVSREKKERFSLILESASTNQTSMYLCASSYPNRPNEQFFGPGTRLTVL.

This chain joins TRBV28 and TRBJ1-5, with D possibly being TRBD1 (5 bases). Germline V gene lookup returns CDR1 MDHEN and CDR2 SYDVKM. There are 14 residues in the CDR3. V dropped 7 bases and J dropped 5 bases, with 15 bases sitting between them. The CDR3 nucleotides are TGTGCCAGCACCGCAGGGATTGTGTATCAGCCCCAGCATTTT. Translating it yields CASTAGIVYQPQHF.

This chain links TRBV14 with TRBJ2-7, with 11 bases matching TRBD2. The CDR3 spans 18 residues. The V and J ends lost 1 base and 5 bases, in that order; junction bases with no gene match: 13. The germline V gene encodes CDR1 SGHDN and CDR2 FVKESK. DNA for the CDR3: TGTGCCAGCAGCCAAGTAATTTCGCGACTAGCGGGGAACAACGAGCAGTACTTC. This codes for CASSQVISRLAGNNEQYF. Complete variable domain (other parts from reference TRBV14 and TRBJ2-7): EAGVTQFPSHSVIEKGQTVTLRCDPISGHDNLYWYRRVMGKEIKFLLHFVKESKQDESGMPNNRFLAERTGGTYSTLKVQPAELEDSGVYFCASSQVISRLAGNNEQYFGPGTRLTVT.

The gene calls are TRBV30 and TRBJ2-5; D unclear. The CDR3 extends over 14 amino acids. The germline CDR1 and CDR2 sequences are GTSNPN and SVGIG (reference sequence). The V and J ends lost 5 bases and 7 bases respectively, with 20 bases between them. CDR3 coding DNA: TGTGCCTGGGACGGACGAGGCCGAACGGGGACCCAGTACTTC. Protein: CAWDGRGRTGTQYF.

This clone was seen more than once but under ten times. The V gene is TRBV27, the J gene TRBJ1-2; D is unresolved. This CDR3 has 13 amino acids. CDR1 and CDR2 (germline): MNHEY, SMNVEV (reference sequence). V lost 6 bases, J lost 6 bases, and 14 bases lay in between. DNA for the CDR3: TGTGCCAGCAGCCTCCCTGGAGGCCATGGCTACACCTTC. Its protein is CASSLPGGHGYTF.

A note on this clone: A read error is possible here, since a much larger clone lies one base away. The sample holds other DNA sequences that translate to the same CDR3. The V and J genes are TRBV7-2 and TRBJ2-7; a possible D gene is TRBD1 (6 bases). V shed 3 bases and J shed 3 bases, with 12 bases lying between them. The CDR3 spans 14 residues. The germline V gene has CDR1 SGHTA and CDR2 FQGNSA. The CDR3 DNA sequence: TGTGCCAGCAGCTTGACAGGTGGGAACTACGAGCAGTACTTC. This translates into CASSLTGGNYEQYF.

The V and J genes are TRBV29-1 and TRBJ2-2; the match to TRBD1 covers 8 bases. The germline CDR1 and CDR2 sequences are SQVTM and ANQGSEA. Unmatched junction bases numbered 7, after V lost 4 bases and J lost 6 bases. The CDR3 has 14 amino acids. CDR3 DNA: TGCAGCGTTGTCGGACAGGGATCACCCGGGGAGCTGTTTTTT. Translated: CSVVGQGSPGELFF.

V and J are TRBV6-6 and TRBJ2-7; D not certain. This CDR3 has 14 amino acids. V gave up 7 bases and J gave up 0 bases, with 13 bases separating them. Germline V lookup: CDR1 MNHNY, CDR2 SVGAGI (reference sequence). Here the CDR3 reads CASIPSRNSYEQYF. The CDR3, as DNA: TGTGCCAGCATCCCGTCCCGGAACTCCTACGAGCAGTACTTC.

This rearrangement joins TRBV2 to TRBJ2-7; possible D gene TRBD2, 5 bases. The CDR3 is made up of 16 amino acids. Germline V gene sequence: CDR1 SNHLY, CDR2 FYNNEI. The V end lost 6 bases, the J end lost 0 bases, and 18 bases lay between the germline ends. For the CDR3, the DNA is TGTGCCAGCAGGGAGGATTGGACCGATACCTCCTACGAGCAGTACTTC. Amino acids: CASREDWTDTSYEQYF.

The chain links TRBV30 to TRBJ1-4; D is ambiguous. Between the trimmed V and J ends, which lost 7 bases and 7 bases, there was a span of 16 bases. The germline gives CDR1 GTSNPN, CDR2 SVGIG (reference sequence). CDR3 size: 13 residues. The chain's CDR3 is CALAVTDTEKLFF. DNA of the CDR3: TGTGCCTTGGCCGTCACAGATACTGAAAAACTGTTTTTT.

The chain combines TRBV27 with TRBJ2-5; D remains unclear. Germline CDR1 MNHEY, CDR2 SMNVEV (reference sequence). This CDR3 region has 13 residues. V lost 6 bases and J lost 6, with 14 bases in between. The CDR3 bases are TGTGCCAGCAGATCCGATGGCGAACAGACCCAGTACTTC. This codes for CASRSDGEQTQYF.